The 24 T cell receptor beta chains reported below all come from one sample, sequenced in a study of T-cell reconstitution after alpha-beta-depleted transplantation in children. For TCRbeta, the library was prepared with unique molecular identifiers. TCRdb re-called the PCR reads with MiXCR, one entry per CDR3 protein. The sample has hundreds of thousands of distinct CDR3 sequences, approximately 22% seen once. Sample: PBMCs, mostly from graft donor cells, taken 360 days after TCRalphabeta/CD19-depleted stem cell transplant. The receptors were gathered from a boy under two years old who had a stem cell transplant for acute myeloid leukemia, so the T cells may come from the graft donor.

In its sample, this clonotype was seen a few times. The chain is built from TRBV5-1 and TRBJ1-2; D remains ambiguous. The V end lost 7 bases, the J end lost 4 bases, and 8 bases lay between the germline ends. The CDR3 totals 11 residues. Germline V gene sequence: CDR1 SGHRS, CDR2 YFSETQ. CDR3 sequence: CASVRSYGYTF. CDR3 nucleotide sequence: TGCGCCAGCGTTAGAAGCTATGGCTACACCTTC.

The genes are TRBV12-3 or TRBV12-4 and TRBJ2-1; possible D gene TRBD1, 5 bases. The CDR3 covers 13 residues. Trimming pared 5 bases from V and 2 bases from J, leaving 7 bases between. The CDR3 reads CASSRQPYNEQFF. CDR3 nucleotides: TGTGCCAGCAGTCGACAGCCCTACAATGAGCAGTTCTTC.

As regards this clonotype: An end of the junction differs from the germline gene, which may be a read error. The chain carries TRBV10-3 and TRBJ2-1; 9 bases are shared with TRBD1. The V gene's germline CDR1 is ENHRY and CDR2 SYGVKD. The CDR3 runs to 17 residues. The CDR3 spells CASSESWGQGTYNEQFF. CDR3 coding DNA: TGTGCCAGCAGTGAGTCCTGGGGACAGGGTACCTACAATGAGCAGTTCTTC.

The chain combines TRBV20-1 with TRBJ2-3; 7 nucleotides line up with TRBD2. Per germline, CDR1 DFQATT and CDR2 SNEGSKA (reference sequence). V shed 2 bases and J 6 bases; nucleotides not matched to a gene: 14. The CDR3 loop spans 16 amino acids. The CDR3 DNA reads as TGCAGTGCTAGACCTCGGACTAGGGATCTTCCCGATACGCAGTATTTT. Its translation: CSARPRTRDLPDTQYF.

The sample holds many counts of this clonotype. This chain joins TRBV29-1 and TRBJ2-7; TRBD2 matches at 10 bases. Trimming took 4 bases from V and 3 from J; bases not matched to a gene: 3. Germline V lookup: CDR1 SQVTM, CDR2 ANQGSEA. This CDR3 contains 13 residues. The DNA for the CDR3 is TGCAGCGTTGGGCTAGCGGGAGACTACGAGCAGTACTTC. It is translated as CSVGLAGDYEQYF.

This clonotype was picked up many times. This chain links TRBV7-2 with TRBJ2-1; a weak D match, TRBD1 (5 bases). This CDR3 is 16 amino acids long. Per germline, CDR1 SGHTA and CDR2 FQGNSA. Trimming removed 5 bases from V and 0 bases from J, with 14 bases in between. The CDR3, as DNA: TGTGCCAGCAGCCGCAGGGCCCTAAGCTCCTACAATGAGCAGTTCTTC. This gives the protein CASSRRALSSYNEQFF.

The genes are TRBV6-4 and TRBJ2-1; 8 positions match TRBD2. After removal of 8 bases from V and 6 bases from J, the junction contained 18 bases not matched to a gene. This CDR3 spans 17 amino acids. The germline V gene encodes CDR1 MRHNA and CDR2 SNTAGT. In DNA form, the CDR3 reads TGTGCCAGCCTGTTAAGCGATAGCCGGGGGGGCTGCAATGAGCAGTTCTTC. The encoded protein is CASLLSDSRGGCNEQFF.

This clonotype appeared a few times. The chain uses TRBV20-1 and TRBJ1-5; a weak D match, TRBD1 (6 bases). V was pared by 5 bases and J by 0 bases, with 17 bases between. This CDR3 spans 16 amino acids. Germline assignment: CDR1 DFQATT and CDR2 SNEGSKA (reference sequence). The CDR3 spells CSAVLGTPYSNQPQHF. CDR3 in DNA: TGCAGTGCTGTACTCGGGACACCTTATAGCAATCAGCCCCAGCATTTT.

Points on this clonotype: One end of the junction fails to match germline, which may point to a read error. The J gene is TRBJ2-2, the V gene TRBV6-1, with TRBD1 matching over 9 bases. This CDR3 has 16 residues. Germline V gene data show CDR1 as MNHNS and CDR2 as SASEGT. CDR3 protein: CASKKHGTGNTGELYF. In DNA, the CDR3 is TGTGCCAGTAAGAAGCATGGGACAGGGAACACCGGGGAGCTGTATTTT.

CDR3 amino acids: CASSLGEGLATRSTDTQYF. The CDR3 DNA sequence: TGTGCCAGCAGTTTGGGGGAGGGACTAGCCACCAGGAGCACAGATACGCAGTATTTT. The chain links TRBV12-3 or TRBV12-4 to TRBJ2-3; TRBD2 aligns across 9 bases. The V segment lost 3 bases and the J segment 0 bases; nucleotides outside the gene matches: 13. The CDR3 extends over 19 amino acids.

The table lists this clonotype with a few counts. This chain links TRBV6-5 with TRBJ2-7; D is unresolved. The CDR3 runs to 12 residues. Trimming cost V 5 bases and J 5 bases, with 10 bases left between them. Per the germline V gene, CDR1 is MNHEY and CDR2 is SVGAGI. CDR3 sequence reads: CASSILGNEQYF. The DNA of the CDR3 is TGTGCCAGCAGTATACTTGGCAACGAGCAGTACTTC.

This clonotype was counted many times. This CDR3 is CASSSAGGLENIQYF. Written as DNA, the CDR3 is TGTGCCAGCAGCTCGGCAGGGGGCTTGGAAAACATTCAGTACTTC. The chain carries TRBV7-9 and TRBJ2-4; 8 bases match TRBD1. The germline gives CDR1 SEHNR, CDR2 FQNEAQ (reference sequence). This CDR3 has 15 residues. J gave up 5 bases and V 4 bases, and 7 bases lay outside the gene matches.

This clonotype appeared many times. This chain links TRBV6-2 or TRBV6-3 with TRBJ2-2; either TRBD1 or TRBD2 may fit D (6 bases each). CDR3 length: 16 amino acids. In germline, CDR1 is MNHEY, CDR2 SVGEGT. Trimming pared 6 bases from V and 4 bases from J, leaving 18 bases between. In DNA, the CDR3 is TGTGCCAGCAGGAGCCTTGGGGGGCAGAGCACCGGGGAGCTGTTTTTT. Protein: CASRSLGGQSTGELFF.

The V and J genes are TRBV20-1 and TRBJ2-5; 13 bases are a match to TRBD2. The germline CDR1 and CDR2 sequences are DFQATT and SNEGSKA (reference sequence). This CDR3 comprises 15 residues. Losses at the gene ends were 6 bases for V and 3 bases for J; bases not matched to a gene: 7. CDR3 amino acids: CSALRLAGGEETQYF. The CDR3 DNA reads as TGCAGTGCCCTTCGACTAGCGGGGGGAGAAGAGACCCAGTACTTC.

The sample holds many counts of this clonotype. V usage is TRBV18 and J usage is TRBJ1-2, with unresolved D. Germline V lookup: CDR1 KGHSH, CDR2 LQKENI. The CDR3 contains 13 residues. Trimming shortened V by 3 bases and J by 4 bases, and 9 bases separated the two germline ends. CDR3 DNA: TGTGCCAGCTCACCCGAGAGGAGCTATGGCTACACCTTC. Protein product: CASSPERSYGYTF.

The J gene is TRBJ1-6, the V gene TRBV5-1; 8 positions match TRBD1. V lost 0 bases, J lost 9 bases, and 5 bases stayed unmatched. The CDR3 is made up of 15 amino acids. Germline CDR1 SGHRS, CDR2 YFSETQ. The CDR3, as DNA: TGCGCCAGCAGCTTGGGGTCAGGGGGCAGTTCACCCCTCCACTTT. Translated, it gives CASSLGSGGSSPLHF.

This clonotype has just a few counts. The chain employs TRBV3-1 and TRBJ1-2; the D is unclear. Germline values: CDR1 LGHDT, CDR2 YNNKEL (reference sequence). The CDR3 runs 18 residues. With 0 bases removed from V and 1 base from J, the gap between germline ends came to 18 bases. For the CDR3, the DNA is TGTGCCAGCAGCCAAGAGGGTCTAGGACGCCCTTATAACTATGGCTACACCTTC. Protein product: CASSQEGLGRPYNYGYTF.

The table lists this clonotype with many counts. The J gene is TRBJ2-5, the V gene TRBV29-1, with TRBD2 identical over 8 bases. The germline V gene has CDR1 SQVTM and CDR2 ANQGSEA. CDR3 length: 17 residues. Trimming at V came to 4 bases and at J to 2 bases, leaving 15 bases not matched to a gene. CDR3 region: CSVGGHLAGPPQETQYF. CDR3 in DNA: TGCAGCGTTGGAGGACACTTAGCGGGGCCCCCTCAAGAGACCCAGTACTTC.

This clonotype was counted a few times. The rearrangement links TRBV27 to TRBJ2-2; no reliable D call. Trimming cost V 5 bases and J 4 bases, with 8 bases left between them. There are 13 residues in the CDR3. The V gene's germline CDR1 is MNHEY and CDR2 SMNVEV (reference sequence). CDR3 DNA sequence: TGTGCCAGCAGTCCCTCACGCACCGGGGAGCTGTTTTTT. This translates into CASSPSRTGELFF.

The chain combines TRBV29-1 with TRBJ2-1; D is perhaps TRBD1 (5 bases). Germline V gives CDR1 SQVTM, CDR2 ANQGSEA. V was pared by 4 bases and J by 1 base, with 5 bases between. The CDR3 is 12 residues long. CDR3 amino acids: CSVGQSYNEQFF. The CDR3 nucleotides are TGCAGCGTTGGACAGTCCTACAATGAGCAGTTCTTC.

The chain links TRBV14 to TRBJ2-7; D might be TRBD2 (6 bases). From germline, CDR1 is SGHDN and CDR2 FVKESK. The CDR3 totals 14 residues. Trimming pared 0 bases from V and 5 bases from J, leaving 11 bases between. CDR3 coding DNA: TGTGCCAGCAGCCAAGAATTCGGAGGGAACGAGCAGTACGTC. Translated: CASSQEFGGNEQYV.

J is TRBJ2-3 and V is TRBV29-1; D uncertain. V gave up 6 bases and J gave up 1 base, with 20 bases separating them. The CDR3 sequence is 16 residues long. The germline V gene has CDR1 SQVTM and CDR2 ANQGSEA. The CDR3 sequence: CSVLDPFSFRTDTQYF. CDR3 nucleotides: TGCAGCGTATTGGACCCGTTTAGCTTTCGCACAGATACGCAGTATTTT.

This clonotype was observed at least ten times. The chain combines TRBV12-3 or TRBV12-4 with TRBJ2-2, with no clear D. The V end lost 3 bases, the J end lost 6 bases, and 2 bases lay between the germline ends. The CDR3 sequence is 11 residues long. Here the CDR3 reads CASSLSGELFF. DNA for the CDR3: TGTGCCAGCAGTTTGTCCGGGGAGCTGTTTTTT.

This clonotype was observed many times. The J gene is TRBJ2-1, the V gene TRBV5-1; the D gene could be TRBD1 or TRBD2 (5 bases each). The CDR3 runs to 15 residues. V was shortened by 4 bases and J by 1 base, with 12 bases between the two germline ends. The germline CDR1 and CDR2 sequences are SGHRS and YFSETQ. The CDR3 loop is CASSMGDGSYNEQFF. DNA for the CDR3: TGCGCCAGCAGCATGGGGGATGGGTCCTACAATGAGCAGTTCTTC.